This passage covers 23 T cell receptor beta chains from one sample sequenced in a study of lymphopenia after photon versus proton radiotherapy. Produced via immunoSEQ multiplex PCR; TCRdb's table is partial and in-frame only. The sample records 60,000 or so clones, roughly 87% being singletons. The sample in question was peripheral blood, obtained from a patient treated with proton-based radiotherapy. The source of these receptors is a man older than 75 with esophageal cancer.

The CDR3 DNA reads TGTGCCAGCAGTTTGCCAGGGGAAAAACTGTTTTTT. Encoded protein: CASSLPGEKLFF. J is TRBJ1-4 and V is TRBV27, with a weak D call TRBD1 (5 bases). The V gene lost 3 bases and the J gene lost 8 bases, with 7 bases spanning the gap. The V gene's germline CDR1 is MNHEY and CDR2 SMNVEV (reference sequence). CDR3 size: 12 residues.

The V gene is TRBV7-9, the J gene TRBJ2-2; 9 positions match TRBD1. The CDR3 loop spans 17 amino acids. With V trimmed by 6 bases and J by 4 bases, 12 bases remained unmatched. Germline assignment: CDR1 SEHNR and CDR2 FQNEAQ (reference sequence). This CDR3 reads CASSKDRGIPSTGELFF. In DNA, the CDR3 is TGTGCCAGCAGTAAAGACAGGGGGATCCCTAGCACCGGGGAGCTGTTTTTT.

CDR3 protein: CASSPPGGGYDSYEQYF. In DNA form, the CDR3 reads TGTGCCAGCTCACCACCGGGGGGAGGGTACGACTCCTACGAGCAGTACTTC. The chain recombines TRBV18 with TRBJ2-7; the match to TRBD2 covers 7 bases. From germline, CDR1 is KGHSH and CDR2 LQKENI. CDR3 length: 17 residues. After removal of 0 bases from V and 0 bases from J, the junction contained 8 bases not matched to a gene. The full variable domain, with the rest looked up from reference TRBV18 and TRBJ2-7, is NAGVMQNPRHLVRRRGQEARLRCSPMKGHSHVYWYRQLPEEGLKFMVYLQKENIIDESGMPKERFSAEFPKEGPSILRIQQVVRGDSAAYFCASSPPGGGYDSYEQYFGPGTRLTVT.

CDR3 residues: CGGDGAAEAFF. In DNA, the CDR3 is TGCGGCGGGGATGGGGCGGCGGAAGCTTTCTTT. The V call is TRBV29-1, the J call TRBJ1-1; D perhaps matches TRBD1 (5 bases). This CDR3 region has 11 residues. Germline assignment: CDR1 SQVTM and CDR2 ANQGSEA.

This chain links TRBV21-1 with TRBJ2-4. TRBV21-1 is classified as a pseudogene. This CDR3 contains 15 residues. CDR3 sequence reads: CASSKARGAKNIQYF. In nucleotides, the CDR3 is TGTGCCAGCAGCAAAGCGAGGGGAGCCAAAAACATTCAGTACTTC.

In its sample, this clone was seen a few times. This chain joins TRBV5-1 and TRBJ2-6; no clear D gene. The CDR3 sequence is 16 residues long. Trimming left V 1 base short and J 4 bases short, with 12 bases between. Germline values: CDR1 SGHRS, CDR2 YFSETQ. CDR3 DNA: TGCGCCAGCAGCTTGAACGGCCAGTCCGGGGCCAACGTCCTGACTTTC. Translated: CASSLNGQSGANVLTF.

V gene TRBV20-1 combines with J gene TRBJ2-5, with TRBD1 matching over 9 bases. The CDR3 is 10 residues long. The germline gives CDR1 DFQATT, CDR2 SNEGSKA (reference sequence). DNA of the CDR3: TGCAGGGACAGGGGAGAGACCCAGTACTTC. As protein: CRDRGETQYF.

The chain links TRBV7-9 to TRBJ2-3; 8 nucleotides match TRBD1. The ends lost 5 bases at V and 1 base at J; junction bases unmatched: 5. Germline V gene sequence: CDR1 SEHNR, CDR2 FQNEAQ (reference sequence). The length of the CDR3 is 15 residues. For the CDR3, the DNA is TGTGCCAGCAGCCGTTGGGGACAGGGCACAGATACGCAGTATTTT. This codes for CASSRWGQGTDTQYF.

The chain employs TRBV7-2 and TRBJ2-1; no firm D call. V lost 2 bases, J lost 5 bases, and 13 bases lay in between. The CDR3 contains 15 residues. CDR1 is SGHTA and CDR2 is FQGNSA in the germline V gene. Here the CDR3 reads CASSLFGELHNEQFF. The DNA of the CDR3 is TGTGCCAGCAGCTTATTTGGCGAGCTTCACAATGAGCAGTTCTTC.

The chain links TRBV30 to TRBJ1-5; D is unclear. The V and J ends lost 0 bases and 5 bases respectively, with 8 bases between them. The germline gives CDR1 GTSNPN, CDR2 SVGIG (reference sequence). The CDR3 spans 13 residues. The CDR3 protein is CAWSVHMDQPQHF. DNA of the CDR3: TGTGCCTGGAGTGTACATATGGATCAGCCCCAGCATTTT.

The chain uses TRBV27 and TRBJ2-3; D ambiguous. Trimming stripped 8 bases from V and 2 bases from J, with 11 bases between. Looked up from germline, CDR1 is MNHEY and CDR2 is SMNVEV (reference sequence). The CDR3 contains 13 residues. The CDR3 spells CASRVLLTDTQYF. CDR3 coding DNA: TGTGCCAGCCGAGTCTTACTCACAGATACGCAGTATTTT.

This sequence joins TRBV7-9 and TRBJ2-3; D ambiguous. V was trimmed by 1 base and J by 4 bases, leaving 3 bases between them. This CDR3 comprises 12 residues. Per the germline V gene, CDR1 is SEHNR and CDR2 is FQNEAQ (reference sequence). CDR3 nucleotides: TGTGCCAGCAGCTTAGTTGCAGATACGCAGTATTTT. Translated: CASSLVADTQYF.

The rearrangement uses TRBV5-1 and TRBJ2-1; tentatively, D is TRBD2 (7 bases). Germline lookup yields CDR1 SGHRS and CDR2 YFSETQ. V was shortened by 3 bases and J by 0 bases, with 13 bases between the two germline ends. This CDR3 contains 16 residues. CDR3 in amino acids: CASSSEGGTSYNEQFF. In nucleotides, the CDR3 is TGCGCCAGCAGCTCCGAGGGGGGGACCTCCTACAATGAGCAGTTCTTC.

This clone is a singleton in its sample. The chain is built from TRBV23-1 and TRBJ2-5; TRBD2 agrees at 8 bases. TRBV23-1 is annotated as an ORF whose role is uncertain. The CDR3 loop spans 13 amino acids. J lost 3 bases, V lost 11 bases, and 8 bases had no gene match. The DNA of the CDR3 is TGCGCCCCAAACGGGGGGGTCGAAGAGACCCAGTACTTC. This gives the protein CAPNGGVEETQYF.

This clone appeared once. This chain joins TRBV11-1 and TRBJ2-3, with 7 bases matching TRBD1. The germline gives CDR1 SGHAT, CDR2 FQDESV (reference sequence). With 6 bases clipped from V and 2 bases from J, the junction kept 8 bases outside the gene matches. The CDR3 is made up of 15 amino acids. The CDR3 loop reads CASSFPTGATDTQYF. The CDR3 DNA is TGTGCCAGCAGTTTTCCCACAGGGGCCACAGATACGCAGTATTTT.

This clone was observed once. This chain connects TRBV5-1 to TRBJ2-1; 9 positions match TRBD2. With 0 bases clipped from V and 4 bases from J, the junction kept 5 bases outside the gene matches. Germline V gene sequence: CDR1 SGHRS, CDR2 YFSETQ. This CDR3 comprises 16 residues. The CDR3 loop reads CASSLAIAGGYNEQFF. The CDR3 DNA reads as TGCGCCAGCAGCTTGGCCATCGCGGGAGGGTACAATGAGCAGTTCTTC.

This clone has just one count. J is TRBJ2-7 and V is TRBV27; no clear D gene. This CDR3 spans 16 amino acids. The germline V gene encodes CDR1 MNHEY and CDR2 SMNVEV (reference sequence). The germline V and J ends were trimmed by 0 bases and 5 bases, with 17 bases remaining between them. The CDR3 loop reads CASSLSWANLGDEQYF. As DNA, the CDR3 is TGTGCCAGCAGTTTATCGTGGGCAAACCTAGGAGACGAGCAGTACTTC.

This clone appeared a few times. The CDR3 coding sequence is TGTGCCTGGAGTGTACGCGGGGGAATTGAAGCTTTCTTT. Protein: CAWSVRGGIEAFF. This chain uses TRBV30 with TRBJ1-1, with D possibly TRBD1 on 5 matching bases. V shed 0 bases and J shed 7 bases, with 12 bases lying between them. CDR1 is GTSNPN and CDR2 is SVGIG in the germline V gene (reference sequence). There are 13 residues in the CDR3. Together with reference TRBV30 and TRBJ1-1, the CDR3 gives the full variable domain: SQTIHQWPATLVQPVGSPLSLECTVEGTSNPNLYWYRQAAGRGLQLLFYSVGIGQISSEVPQNLSASRPQDRQFILSSKKLLLSDSGFYLCAWSVRGGIEAFFGQGTRLTVV.

The chain is built from TRBV6-1 and TRBJ2-3; D is possibly TRBD1 (6 bases). There are 15 residues in the CDR3. Germline assignment: CDR1 MNHNS and CDR2 SASEGT. The V end was cut by 1 base, the J end by 8 bases, with 16 bases between. The chain's CDR3 is CASSEGTAVLGTQYF. As DNA, the CDR3 is TGTGCCAGCAGTGAAGGGACAGCCGTTCTTGGTACGCAGTATTTT.

The chain has TRBV29-1 and TRBJ2-7; maybe TRBD2 (5 bases). V lost 1 base and J lost 1, with 11 bases in between. CDR1 is SQVTM and CDR2 is ANQGSEA in the germline V gene. The CDR3 is 14 amino acids. CDR3 sequence reads: CSVEGDGVSYEQYF. For the CDR3, the DNA is TGCAGCGTTGAAGGCGACGGGGTATCCTACGAGCAGTACTTC.

CDR3 sequence (DNA): TGTGCCAGTAATTCAGGGCGCGCCTACGAGCAGTACTTC. Its protein product is CASNSGRAYEQYF. This sequence joins TRBV19 and TRBJ2-7; tentatively, D is TRBD1 (5 bases). V was shortened by 7 bases and J by 2 bases, with 12 bases between the two germline ends. The CDR3 extends over 13 amino acids. CDR1 and CDR2 from the germline V gene are LNHDA and SQIVND (reference sequence).

The chain uses TRBV19 and TRBJ1-5; unclear D gene. The CDR3 totals 12 residues. Germline-derived CDR1 and CDR2 are LNHDA and SQIVND (reference sequence). V lost 5 bases to trimming and J lost 6 bases, with 8 bases between them. Written as DNA, the CDR3 is TGTGCCAGTAGTGTCCTCACTCAGCCCCAGCATTTT. It translates to CASSVLTQPQHF.

The chain couples TRBV11-2 to TRBJ1-5; TRBD1 is a possible D gene (5 bases). Trimming pared 1 base from V and 7 bases from J, leaving 14 bases between. In germline, CDR1 is SGHAT, CDR2 FQNNGV. There are 15 residues in the CDR3. The CDR3 DNA reads as TGTGCCAGCAGCTTAGGCAGGGCGGGGAACCAGCCCCAGCATTTT. It codes for CASSLGRAGNQPQHF.